One sample yielded the 5 T cell receptor beta chains listed below, sequenced in a study of graft-versus-host responses after intestinal transplantation. Sequencing used immunoSEQ multiplex PCR; TCRdb keeps in-frame clones, though not all of them. The table records about 110,000 clones, 80% to 95% of them present only once. Their cognate antigens are unknown. Sequences were derived from unstimulated CD8+ T cells sorted from spleen or lymph node cells, sampled before intestinal transplant. These receptors came from a human donor who received an intestinal transplant.

The chain combines TRBV4-2 with TRBJ2-3; no clear D gene. The germline V and J ends were trimmed by 0 bases and 2 bases, with 9 bases remaining between them. Germline CDR1 is LGHNA and CDR2 is YNFKEQ. CDR3 length: 15 residues. The DNA for the CDR3 is TGTGCCAGCAGCCAAGACAACGGATACACAGATACGCAGTATTTT. This translates into CASSQDNGYTDTQYF.

The chain uses TRBV19 and TRBJ2-7; TRBD2 aligns across 11 bases. The CDR3 totals 16 residues. V lost 2 bases, J lost 2 bases, and 5 bases stayed unmatched. Germline V CDR1 and CDR2: LNHDA, SQIVND (reference sequence). The CDR3 coding sequence is TGTGCCAGTAGTATAACTAGCGGGAGTGGGACCTACGAGCAGTACTTC. Translated, it gives CASSITSGSGTYEQYF.

The rearrangement links TRBV5-8 to TRBJ1-1; D call uncertain. CDR1 and CDR2 from the germline V gene are SGHTS and YDEGEE. Trimming cost V 0 bases and J 2 bases, with 11 bases left between them. The CDR3 spans 15 residues. The CDR3, as DNA: TGTGCCAGCAGCTTGGATCCAGGCCCAAACACTGAAGCTTTCTTT. Translation: CASSLDPGPNTEAFF. The full variable domain, rest sourced from reference TRBV5-8 and TRBJ1-1, is EAGVTQSPTHLIKTRGQQATLRCSPISGHTSVYWYQQALGLGLQFLLWYDEGEERNRGNFPPRFSGRQFPNYSSELNVNALELEDSALYLCASSLDPGPNTEAFFGQGTRLTVV.

This rearrangement joins TRBV5-1 to TRBJ2-3; 8 bases fit TRBD2. This CDR3 spans 15 amino acids. The ends lost 4 bases at V and 5 bases at J; junction bases unmatched: 9. The germline CDR1 and CDR2 sequences are SGHRS and YFSETQ. As DNA, the CDR3 is TGCGCCAGCAGCACCGAGCCCAGCGGGGGAGATACGCAGTATTTT. Its translation is CASSTEPSGGDTQYF.

This chain links TRBV2 with TRBJ2-1; TRBD1 matches 10 bases. The CDR3 covers 14 residues. V lost 8 bases to trimming and J lost 9 bases; unmatched junction nucleotides: 10. The V gene's germline CDR1 is SNHLY and CDR2 FYNNEI. The CDR3 protein is CASSWGTGVGEQFF. CDR3 coding DNA: TGTGCCAGCTCGTGGGGGACAGGGGTAGGTGAGCAGTTCTTC.